This T cell receptor beta chain was captured in a study of regulatory T cells in long-lasting Graves disease. Study background: A definition of persistent Graves' disease required over 5 years of antithyroid drugs plus positive TSH receptor antibodies.

The CDR3 is 14 residues long. Trimming removed 6 bases at V and 1 base at J, with 12 bases between. On this clonotype: This likely comes from a read error, as the CDR3 has no conserved phenylalanine or tryptophan at its end.

HTBI primers from iRepertoire and Arm-PCR of CDR3 regions yielded the TCR beta libraries. TCRdb recomputed calls from the multiplex PCR reads with MiXCR, one row per CDR3 protein. The table lists roughly 500,000 distinct CDR3 sequences, around 20% of them singletons. Time point described: persistent/refractory GD, antithyroid drugs over 5 years with positive TRAb. With RNA extracted from PBMCs as input, the TCR library was made. Diagnosing Graves' disease relied on the American Thyroid Association guidelines. An endocrinology department located in Xi'an, China, was where the patients came from. Into tubes containing EDTA, 7.5 to 9.5 milliliters of peripheral blood were drawn.

The clonotype originates from a female donor with Graves disease. Sequenced here: peripheral blood mononuclear cells (PBMCs), sampled when the disease was refractory, from a patient treated with antithyroid drugs. The rearrangement links TRBV12-3 or TRBV12-4 to TRBJ1-1; no clear D. CDR3 region: CASRANVENTEAFL. In DNA, the CDR3 is TGTGCCAGCAGGGCCAACGTCGAGAACACTGAAGCTTTCCTT.